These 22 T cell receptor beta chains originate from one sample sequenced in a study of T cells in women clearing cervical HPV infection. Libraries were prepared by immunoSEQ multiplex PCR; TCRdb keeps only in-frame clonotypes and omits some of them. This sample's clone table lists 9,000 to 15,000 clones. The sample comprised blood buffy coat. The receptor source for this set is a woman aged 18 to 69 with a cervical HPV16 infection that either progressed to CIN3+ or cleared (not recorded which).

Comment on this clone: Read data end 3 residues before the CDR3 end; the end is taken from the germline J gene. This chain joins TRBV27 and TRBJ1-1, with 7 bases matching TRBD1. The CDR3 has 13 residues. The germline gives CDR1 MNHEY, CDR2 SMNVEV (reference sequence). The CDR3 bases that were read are TGTGCCAGCAGTGCCTTCCGACAGGGAGCA. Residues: CASSAFRQGA. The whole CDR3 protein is CASSAFRQGAAFF.

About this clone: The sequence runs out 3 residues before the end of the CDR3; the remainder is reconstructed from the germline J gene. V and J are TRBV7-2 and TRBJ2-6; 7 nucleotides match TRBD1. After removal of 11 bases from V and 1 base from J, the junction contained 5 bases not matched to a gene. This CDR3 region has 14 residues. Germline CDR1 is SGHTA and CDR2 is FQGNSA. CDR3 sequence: CAGTGVSGANVLTF. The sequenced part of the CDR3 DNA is TGTGCCGGTACAGGGGTTTCTGGGGCCAACGTC.

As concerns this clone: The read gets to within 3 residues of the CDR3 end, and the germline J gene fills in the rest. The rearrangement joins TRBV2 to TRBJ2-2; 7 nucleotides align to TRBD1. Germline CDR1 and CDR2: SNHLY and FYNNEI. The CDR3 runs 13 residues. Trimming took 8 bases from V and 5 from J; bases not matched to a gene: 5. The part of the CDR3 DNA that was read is TGTGCCAGCGGAAGACAGGGAACCGGGGAG. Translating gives CASGRQGTGE. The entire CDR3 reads CASGRQGTGELFF.

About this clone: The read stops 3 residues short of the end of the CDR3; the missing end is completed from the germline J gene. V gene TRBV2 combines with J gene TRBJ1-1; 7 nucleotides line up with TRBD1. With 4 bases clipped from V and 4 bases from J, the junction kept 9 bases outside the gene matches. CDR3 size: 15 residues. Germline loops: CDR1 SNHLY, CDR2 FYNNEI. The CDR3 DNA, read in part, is TGTGCCAGCAGTGTTAGACAGGGTAGGACCACTGAA. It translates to CASSVRQGRTTE. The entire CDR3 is CASSVRQGRTTEAFF.

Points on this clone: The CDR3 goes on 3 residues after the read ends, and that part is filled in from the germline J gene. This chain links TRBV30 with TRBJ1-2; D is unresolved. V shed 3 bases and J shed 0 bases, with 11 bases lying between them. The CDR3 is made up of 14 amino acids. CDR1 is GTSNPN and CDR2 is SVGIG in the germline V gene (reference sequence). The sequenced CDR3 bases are TGTGCCTGGAGGGCGGTAGGAGCTAACTATGGC. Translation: CAWRAVGANYG. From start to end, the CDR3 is CAWRAVGANYGYTF.

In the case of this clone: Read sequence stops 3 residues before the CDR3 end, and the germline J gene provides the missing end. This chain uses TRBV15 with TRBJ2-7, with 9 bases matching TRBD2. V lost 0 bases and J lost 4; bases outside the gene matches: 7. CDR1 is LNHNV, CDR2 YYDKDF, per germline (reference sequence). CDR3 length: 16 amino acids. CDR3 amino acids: CATSRDISGGLYEQYF. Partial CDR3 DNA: TGTGCCACCAGCAGAGATATTAGCGGGGGCCTATACGAG.

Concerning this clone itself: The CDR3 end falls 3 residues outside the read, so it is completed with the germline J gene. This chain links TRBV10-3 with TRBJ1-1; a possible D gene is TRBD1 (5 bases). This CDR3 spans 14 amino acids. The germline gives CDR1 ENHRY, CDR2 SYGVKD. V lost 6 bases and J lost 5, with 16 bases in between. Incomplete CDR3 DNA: TGTGCCATCAGACCCAGGGAGTTGGGGACTGAA. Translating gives CAIRPRELGTE. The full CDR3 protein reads CAIRPRELGTEAFF.

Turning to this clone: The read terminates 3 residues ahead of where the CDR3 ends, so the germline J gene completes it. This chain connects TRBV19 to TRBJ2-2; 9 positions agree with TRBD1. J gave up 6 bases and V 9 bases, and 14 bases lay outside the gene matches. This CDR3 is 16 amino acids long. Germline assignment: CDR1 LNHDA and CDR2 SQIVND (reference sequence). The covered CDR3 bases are TGTGCCAGCCATGACTTAGGGACAGGGATTCCCGGGGAG. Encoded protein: CASHDLGTGIPGE. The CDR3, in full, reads CASHDLGTGIPGELFF.

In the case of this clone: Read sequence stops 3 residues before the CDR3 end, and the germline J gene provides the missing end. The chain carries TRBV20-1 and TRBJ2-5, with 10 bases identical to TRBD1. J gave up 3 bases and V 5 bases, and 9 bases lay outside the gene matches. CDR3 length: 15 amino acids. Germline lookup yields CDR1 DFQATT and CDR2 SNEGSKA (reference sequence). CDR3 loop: CSAGQAGTGEETQYF. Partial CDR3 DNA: TGCAGTGCTGGCCAGGCCGGGACAGGGGAAGAGACC.

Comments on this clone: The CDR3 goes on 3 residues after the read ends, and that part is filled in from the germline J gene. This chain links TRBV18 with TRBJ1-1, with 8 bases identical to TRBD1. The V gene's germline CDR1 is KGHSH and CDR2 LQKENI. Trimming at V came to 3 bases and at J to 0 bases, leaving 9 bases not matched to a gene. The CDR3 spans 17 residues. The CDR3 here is CASSPTNRGSLNTEAFF. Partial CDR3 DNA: TGTGCCAGCTCACCGACCAACAGGGGGTCCTTGAACACTGAA.

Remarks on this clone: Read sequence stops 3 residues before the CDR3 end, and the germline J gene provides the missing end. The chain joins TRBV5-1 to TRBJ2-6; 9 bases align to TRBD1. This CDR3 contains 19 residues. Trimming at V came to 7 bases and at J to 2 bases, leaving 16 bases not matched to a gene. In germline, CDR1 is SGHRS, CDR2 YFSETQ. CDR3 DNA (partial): TGCGCCAGCTACCCGGGACAGGGAGGTCCCATCGCTGGGGCCAACGTC. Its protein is CASYPGQGGPIAGANV. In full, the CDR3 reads CASYPGQGGPIAGANVLTF. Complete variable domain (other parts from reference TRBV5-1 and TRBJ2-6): KAGVTQTPRYLIKTRGQQVTLSCSPISGHRSVSWYQQTPGQGLQFLFEYFSETQRNKGNFPGRFSGRQFSNSRSEMNVSTLELGDSALYLCASYPGQGGPIAGANVLTFGAGSRLTVL.

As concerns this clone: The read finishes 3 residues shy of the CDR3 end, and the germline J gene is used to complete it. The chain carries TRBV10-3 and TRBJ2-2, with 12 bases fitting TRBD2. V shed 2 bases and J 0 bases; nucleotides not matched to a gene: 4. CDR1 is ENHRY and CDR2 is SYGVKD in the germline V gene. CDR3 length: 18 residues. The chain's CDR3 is CAISELAGGPSNTGELFF. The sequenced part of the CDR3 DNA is TGTGCCATCAGTGAGCTAGCGGGGGGGCCTTCGAACACCGGGGAG.

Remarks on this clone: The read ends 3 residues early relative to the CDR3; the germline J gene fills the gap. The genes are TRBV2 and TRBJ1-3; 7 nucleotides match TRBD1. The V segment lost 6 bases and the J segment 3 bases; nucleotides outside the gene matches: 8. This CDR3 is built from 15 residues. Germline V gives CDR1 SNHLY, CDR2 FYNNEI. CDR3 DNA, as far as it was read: TGTGCCAGCAGCCAACAGGGGAGCAATGGAAACACC. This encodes CASSQQGSNGNT. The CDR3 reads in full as CASSQQGSNGNTIYF.

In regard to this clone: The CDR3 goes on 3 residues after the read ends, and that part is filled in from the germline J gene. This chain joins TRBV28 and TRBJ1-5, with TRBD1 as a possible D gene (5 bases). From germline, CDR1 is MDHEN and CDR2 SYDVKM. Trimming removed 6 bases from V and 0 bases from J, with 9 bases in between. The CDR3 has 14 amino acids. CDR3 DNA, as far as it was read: TGTGCCAGCAGCAGGGAGTATAGCAATCAGCCC. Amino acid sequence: CASSREYSNQP. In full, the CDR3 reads CASSREYSNQPQHF.

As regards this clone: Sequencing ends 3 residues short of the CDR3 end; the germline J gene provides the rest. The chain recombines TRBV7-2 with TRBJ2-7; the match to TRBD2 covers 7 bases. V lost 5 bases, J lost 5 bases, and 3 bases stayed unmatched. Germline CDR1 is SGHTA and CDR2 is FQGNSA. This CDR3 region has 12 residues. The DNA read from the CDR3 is TGTGCCAGCAGCCGCGGGGGAGACGAG. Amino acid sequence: CASSRGGDE. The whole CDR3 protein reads CASSRGGDEQYF. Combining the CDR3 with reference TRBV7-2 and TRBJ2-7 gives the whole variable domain GAGVSQSPSNKVTEKGKDVELRCDPISGHTALYWYRQSLGQGLEFLIYFQGNSAPDKSGLPSDRFSAERTGGSVSTLTIQRTQQEDSAVYLCASSRGGDEQYFGPGTRLTVT.

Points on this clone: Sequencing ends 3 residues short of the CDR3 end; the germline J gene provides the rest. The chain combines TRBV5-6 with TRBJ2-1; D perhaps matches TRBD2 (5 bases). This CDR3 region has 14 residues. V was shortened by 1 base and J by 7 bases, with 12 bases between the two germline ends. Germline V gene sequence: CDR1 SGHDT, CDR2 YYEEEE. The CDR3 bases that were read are TGTGCCAGCAGCTTGTCGAGCGGTGGAAATGAG. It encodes CASSLSSGGNE. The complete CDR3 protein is CASSLSSGGNEQFF. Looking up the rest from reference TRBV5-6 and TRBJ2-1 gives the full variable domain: DAGVTQSPTHLIKTRGQQVTLRCSPKSGHDTVSWYQQALGQGPQFIFQYYEEEERQRGNFPDRFSGHQFPNYSSELNVNALLLGDSALYLCASSLSSGGNEQFFGPGTRLTVL.

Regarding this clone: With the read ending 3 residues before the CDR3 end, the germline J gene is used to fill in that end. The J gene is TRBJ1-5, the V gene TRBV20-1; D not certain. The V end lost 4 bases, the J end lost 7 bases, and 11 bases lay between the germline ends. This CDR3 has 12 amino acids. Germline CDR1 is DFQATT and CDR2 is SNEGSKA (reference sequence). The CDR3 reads CSAKGLEQPQHF. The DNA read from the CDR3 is TGCAGTGCTAAAGGCCTCGAACAGCCC.

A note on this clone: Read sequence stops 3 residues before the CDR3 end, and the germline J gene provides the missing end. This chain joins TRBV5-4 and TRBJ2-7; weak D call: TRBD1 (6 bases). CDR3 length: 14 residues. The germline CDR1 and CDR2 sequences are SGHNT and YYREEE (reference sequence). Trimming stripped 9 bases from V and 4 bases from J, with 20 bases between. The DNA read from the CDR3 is TGTGCCAACAGGCCCGGGACACAGTCTTACGAG. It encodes CANRPGTQSYE. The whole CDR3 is CANRPGTQSYEQYF. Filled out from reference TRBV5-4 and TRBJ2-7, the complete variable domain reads ETGVTQSPTHLIKTRGQQVTLRCSSQSGHNTVSWYQQALGQGPQFIFQYYREEENGRGNFPPRFSGLQFPNYSSELNVNALELDDSALYLCANRPGTQSYEQYFGPGTRLTVT.

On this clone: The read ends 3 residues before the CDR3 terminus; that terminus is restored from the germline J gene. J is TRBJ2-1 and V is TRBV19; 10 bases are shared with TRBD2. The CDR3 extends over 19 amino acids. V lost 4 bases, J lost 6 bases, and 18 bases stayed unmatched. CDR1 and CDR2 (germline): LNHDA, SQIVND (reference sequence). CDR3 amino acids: CASSKSGGASRPIGNEQFF. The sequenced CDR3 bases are TGTGCCAGTAGTAAGAGCGGGGGGGCTAGTCGGCCAATTGGCAATGAG. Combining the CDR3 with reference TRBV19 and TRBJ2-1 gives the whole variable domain DGGITQSPKYLFRKEGQNVTLSCEQNLNHDAMYWYRQDPGQGLRLIYYSQIVNDFQKGDIAEGYSVSREKKESFPLTVTSAQKNPTAFYLCASSKSGGASRPIGNEQFFGPGTRLTVL.

The chain's CDR3 is CASSLEGSNQPQHF. The sequenced part of the CDR3 DNA is TGCGCCAGCAGCTTAGAGGGTTCCAATCAGCCC. The rearrangement uses TRBV5-1 and TRBJ1-5; no reliable D call. With the read ending 3 residues before the CDR3 end, the germline J gene is used to fill in that end. Germline V gene data show CDR1 as SGHRS and CDR2 as YFSETQ. CDR3 length: 14 amino acids. Trimming pared 2 bases from V and 3 bases from J, leaving 9 bases between.

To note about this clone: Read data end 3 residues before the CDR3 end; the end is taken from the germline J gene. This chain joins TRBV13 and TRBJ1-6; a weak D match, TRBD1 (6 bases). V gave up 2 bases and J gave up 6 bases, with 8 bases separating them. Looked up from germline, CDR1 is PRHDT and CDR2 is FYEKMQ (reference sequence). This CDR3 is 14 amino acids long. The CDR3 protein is CASSLQGPNSPLHF. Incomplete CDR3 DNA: TGTGCCAGCAGCTTACAGGGGCCTAATTCACCC.

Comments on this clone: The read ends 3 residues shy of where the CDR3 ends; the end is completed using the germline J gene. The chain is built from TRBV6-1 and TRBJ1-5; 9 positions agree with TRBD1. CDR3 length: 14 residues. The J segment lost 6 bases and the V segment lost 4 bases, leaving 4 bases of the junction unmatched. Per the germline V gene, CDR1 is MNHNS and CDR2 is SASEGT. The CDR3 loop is CASSGDRAGQPQHF. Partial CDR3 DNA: TGTGCCAGCAGTGGGGACAGGGCGGGTCAGCCC.